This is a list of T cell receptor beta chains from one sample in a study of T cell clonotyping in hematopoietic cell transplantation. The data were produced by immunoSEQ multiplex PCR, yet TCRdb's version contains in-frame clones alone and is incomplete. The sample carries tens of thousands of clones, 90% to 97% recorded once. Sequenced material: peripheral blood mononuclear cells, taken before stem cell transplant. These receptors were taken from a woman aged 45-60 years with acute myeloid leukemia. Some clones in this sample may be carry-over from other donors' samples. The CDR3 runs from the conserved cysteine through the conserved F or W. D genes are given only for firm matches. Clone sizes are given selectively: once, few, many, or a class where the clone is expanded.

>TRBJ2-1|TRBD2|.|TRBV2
TGTGCCAGCAGGGGACTAGCGGGATCCTACAATGAGCAGTTCTTC
CASRGLAGSYNEQFF
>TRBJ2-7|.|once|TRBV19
TGTGCCAGTAGTCGCGACGGGACCTACGAGCAGTACTTC
CASSRDGTYEQYF
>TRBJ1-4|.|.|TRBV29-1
TGCAGCGTTGTTATAGGGGCTGAAAAACTGTTTTTT
CSVVIGAEKLFF
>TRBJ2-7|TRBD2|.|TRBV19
TGTGCCAGTAGTAGCCGGGACTACCTACCGTACGAGCAGTACTTC
CASSSRDYLPYEQYF
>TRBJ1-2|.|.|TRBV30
TGTGCCTGGGGGGAAGGCAGATTAATCTATGGCTACACCTTC
CAWGEGRLIYGYTF
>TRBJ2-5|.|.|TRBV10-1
TGCGCCAGCAGTGATATGACACTCGGAATTGGTGCGACAAGCCAAGAGACCCAGTACTTC
CASSDMTLGIGATSQETQYF
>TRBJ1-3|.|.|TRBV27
TGTGCCAGCAGTTTACGGGGGAGCTCTGGAAACACCATATATTTT
CASSLRGSSGNTIYF
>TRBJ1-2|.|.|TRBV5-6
TGTGCCAGCAGCTTGACCTTCGGCGGCTACACCTTC
CASSLTFGGYTF
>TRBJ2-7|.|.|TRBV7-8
TGTGCCAGCAGCTTAAGTCGGCTACCGAACTACGAGCAGTACTTC
CASSLSRLPNYEQYF
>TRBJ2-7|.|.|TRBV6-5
TGTGCCAGCAGTTATAAGGGCGGTGGATACGAGCAGTACTTC
CASSYKGGGYEQYF
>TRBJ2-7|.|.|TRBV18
TGTGCCAGCTCACGTGGGGACCAGGGACCCTACGAGCAGTACTTC
CASSRGDQGPYEQYF
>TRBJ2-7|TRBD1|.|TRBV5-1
TGCGCCAGCAGCTTGGGGACAGGGGGCTACGAGCAGTACTTC
CASSLGTGGYEQYF
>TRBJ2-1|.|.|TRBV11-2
TGTGCCAGCAGCGACTACGTCAATGAGCAGTTCTTC
CASSDYVNEQFF
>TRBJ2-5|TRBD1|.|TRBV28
TGTGCCAGCAGTTTAGGGACAGGGGAGGTAGGGACCCAGTACTTC
CASSLGTGEVGTQYF
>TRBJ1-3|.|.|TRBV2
TGTGCCAGCAGTGAGTTGCGGAGCTCTGGAAACACCATATATTTT
CASSELRSSGNTIYF
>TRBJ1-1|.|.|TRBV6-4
TGTGCCAGCAGTCCCGGGGCGGGTAGCGCCGAAGCTTTCTTT
CASSPGAGSAEAFF
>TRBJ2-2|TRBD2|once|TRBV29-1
TGCAGCGTTGTGGGACTAGCGGGAGGGCCGAACACCGGGGAGCTGTTTTTT
CSVVGLAGGPNTGELFF
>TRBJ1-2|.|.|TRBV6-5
TGTGCCAGCAGTCCGTTCGGTTATGGCTACACCTTC
CASSPFGYGYTF
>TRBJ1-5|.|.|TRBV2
TGTGCCAGCGGTTATAACGGCCTAGGCAATCAGCCCCAGCATTTT
CASGYNGLGNQPQHF
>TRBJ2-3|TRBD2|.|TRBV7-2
TGTGCCAGCAGCTTGGGACTAGCGGGGGAAGTCCCAGATACGCAGTATTTT
CASSLGLAGEVPDTQYF
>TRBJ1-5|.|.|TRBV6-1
TGTGCCAGCAACAGGGGCAATCAGCCCCAGCATTTT
CASNRGNQPQHF
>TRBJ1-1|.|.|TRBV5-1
TGCGCCAGCAGCTTGGCGTCCAGGATCACTGAAGCTTTCTTT
CASSLASRITEAFF
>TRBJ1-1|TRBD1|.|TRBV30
TGTGCCTGGAATGCCCTTCAACAGGGGGAAGCTTTCTTT
CAWNALQQGEAFF
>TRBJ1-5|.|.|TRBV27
TGTGCCAGCAGTTTGAGACAGTTCAATCAGCCCCAGCATTTT
CASSLRQFNQPQHF
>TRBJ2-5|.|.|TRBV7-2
TGTGCCAGCAGCTTCGACTCCGGGGAGGACATCCAAGAGACCCAGTACTTC
CASSFDSGEDIQETQYF
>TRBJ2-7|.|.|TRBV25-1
TGTGCCAGCATCCCTGCTGGCCAGGGGAACTACGAGCAGTACTTC
CASIPAGQGNYEQYF
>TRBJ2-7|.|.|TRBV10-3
TGTGCCATCAGTGATCAGAGGTACGAGCAGTACTTC
CAISDQRYEQYF
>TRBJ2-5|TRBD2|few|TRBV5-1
TGCGCCAGCAGCTTGGACGGCGGGGGAGAAGAGACCCAGTACTTC
CASSLDGGGEETQYF
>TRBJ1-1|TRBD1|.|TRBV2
TGTGCCAGCAGTGGACAGGGAACCTTGAACACTGAAGCTTTCTTT
CASSGQGTLNTEAFF
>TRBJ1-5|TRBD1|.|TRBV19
TGTGCCAGTAGCGTCGGGACAGACGATCAGCCCCAGCATTTT
CASSVGTDDQPQHF
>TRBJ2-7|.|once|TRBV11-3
TGTGCCAGCAGCCCAGGACAAAGTTACGAGCAGTACTTC
CASSPGQSYEQYF
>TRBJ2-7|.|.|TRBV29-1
TGCAGCGTTGAATTGGGCCACGGCTCCTACGAGCAGTACTTC
CSVELGHGSYEQYF
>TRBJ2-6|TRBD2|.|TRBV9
TGTGCCAGCAGCCGAGGGACTAGCGGGAGCTCTGGGGCCAACGTCCTGACTTTC
CASSRGTSGSSGANVLTF
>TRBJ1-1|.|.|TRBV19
TGTGCCAGTAGACCGGGACATATAAACACTGAAGCTTTCTTT
CASRPGHINTEAFF
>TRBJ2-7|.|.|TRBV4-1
TGCGCCAGCAGCCCCGGACCTCGCCTCCACTACGAGCAGTACTTC
CASSPGPRLHYEQYF
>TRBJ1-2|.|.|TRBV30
TGTGCCTGGAGCGTACTTGGGGGGACCTTCAGGGGCTACACCTTC
CAWSVLGGTFRGYTF
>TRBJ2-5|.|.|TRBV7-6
TGTGCCAGCAGCTTAGCCCGGGCGGGTACAGAGACCCAGTACTTC
CASSLARAGTETQYF
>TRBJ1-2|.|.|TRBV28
TGTGCCAGCAGTTTTGGGCAGCTCTATGGCTACACCTTC
CASSFGQLYGYTF
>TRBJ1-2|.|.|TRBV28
TGTGCCAGCAGTTACGGGGTCTATGGCTACACCTTC
CASSYGVYGYTF
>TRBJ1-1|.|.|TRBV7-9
TGTGCCAGCAGCTTAGTGCTGGGGGCGACTGAAGCTTTCTTT
CASSLVLGATEAFF
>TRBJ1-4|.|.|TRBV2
TGTGCCAGCAGTGCCTGGGAAGAAAAACTGTTTTTT
CASSAWEEKLFF
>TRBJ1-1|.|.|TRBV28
TGTGCCAGCAGTCTCCGGGGCCTGGGCACTGAAGCTTTCTTT
CASSLRGLGTEAFF
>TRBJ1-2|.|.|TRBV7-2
TGTGCCAGCAGCTTCGACAGCCTCGGCTACACCTTC
CASSFDSLGYTF
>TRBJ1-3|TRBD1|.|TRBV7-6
TGTGCCAGCAGCCCTCGAAGACAGGGGGCGCGTGGAAACACCATATATTTT
CASSPRRQGARGNTIYF
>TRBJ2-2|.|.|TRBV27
TGTGCCAGCATTTCTGCGGGAAAGCCCACCGGGGAGCTGTTTTTT
CASISAGKPTGELFF
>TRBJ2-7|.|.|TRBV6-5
TGTGCCAGCAGGGGGACATGGGAATCCTACGAGCAGTACTTC
CASRGTWESYEQYF
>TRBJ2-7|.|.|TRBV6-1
TGTGCCAGCAGTGAAATTGTCACAGGTTCCTACGAGCAGTACTTC
CASSEIVTGSYEQYF
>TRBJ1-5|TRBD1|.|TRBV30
TGTGCCTGGTCTACCGGGACAGGGGTGGATCAGCCCCAGCATTTT
CAWSTGTGVDQPQHF
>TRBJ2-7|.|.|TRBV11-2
TGTGCCAGCATCCCCCAGGGGATACCTAACTACGAGCAGTACTTC
CASIPQGIPNYEQYF
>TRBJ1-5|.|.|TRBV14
TGTGCCAGCAGCCTCCTAGGGCAGGCTCAGCCCCAGCATTTT
CASSLLGQAQPQHF
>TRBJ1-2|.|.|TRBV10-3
TGTGCCATCCGGGACGGTAACTATGGCTACACCTTC
CAIRDGNYGYTF
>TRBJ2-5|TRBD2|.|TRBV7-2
TGTGCCAGCAGCCCAATGACTAGCGGGGGTTCCGAGACCCAGTACTTC
CASSPMTSGGSETQYF
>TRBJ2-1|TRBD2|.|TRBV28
TGTGCCAGCAGTTTTGAAAGGGGAACTAGCGGGATCGATGAGCAGTTCTTC
CASSFERGTSGIDEQFF
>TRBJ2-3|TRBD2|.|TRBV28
TGTGCCAGCAGTGCCGGACTAGCGGTCCTTTCAGATACGCAGTATTTT
CASSAGLAVLSDTQYF
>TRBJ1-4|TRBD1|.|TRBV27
TGTGCCAGCAAACCGGGACAGGGTCCTGAAAAACTGTTTTTT
CASKPGQGPEKLFF
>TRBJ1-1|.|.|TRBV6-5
TGTGCCAGCAGCCCCTCCGTCCGGGGCGACACTGAAGCTTTCTTT
CASSPSVRGDTEAFF
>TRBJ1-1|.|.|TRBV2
TGTGCCAGCAGTGAAGGCACGCCATCTTCAGCTTTCTTT
CASSEGTPSSAFF
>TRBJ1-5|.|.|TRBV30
TGTGCCTGGAGTGCTAGCAATCAGCCCCAGCATTTT
CAWSASNQPQHF
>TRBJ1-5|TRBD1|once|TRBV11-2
TGTGCCAGCAGCTTAGTGAGGGGGCCGCGGCAGCCCCAGCATTTT
CASSLVRGPRQPQHF
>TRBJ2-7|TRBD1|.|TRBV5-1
TGCGCCAGCAGCTCCCGACAGGGTAAATACGAGCAGTACTTC
CASSSRQGKYEQYF